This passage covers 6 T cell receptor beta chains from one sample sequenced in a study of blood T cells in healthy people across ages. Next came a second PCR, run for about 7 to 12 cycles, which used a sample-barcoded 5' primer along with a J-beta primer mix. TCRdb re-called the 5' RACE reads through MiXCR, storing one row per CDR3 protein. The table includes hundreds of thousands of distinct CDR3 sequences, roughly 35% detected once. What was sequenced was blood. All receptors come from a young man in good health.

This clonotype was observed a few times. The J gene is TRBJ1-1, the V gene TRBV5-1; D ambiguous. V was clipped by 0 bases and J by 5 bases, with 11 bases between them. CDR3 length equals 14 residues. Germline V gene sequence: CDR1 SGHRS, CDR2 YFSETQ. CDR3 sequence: CASSLAGRMTEAFF. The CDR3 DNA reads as TGCGCCAGCAGCTTGGCCGGGAGGATGACTGAAGCTTTCTTT.

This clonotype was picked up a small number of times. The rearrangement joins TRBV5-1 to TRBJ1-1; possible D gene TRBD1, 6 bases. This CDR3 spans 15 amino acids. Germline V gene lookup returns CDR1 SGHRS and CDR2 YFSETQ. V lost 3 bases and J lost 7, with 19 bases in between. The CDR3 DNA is TGCGCCAGCAGCTCTTCGGGGGCGAAGGGGGGTGAAGCTTTCTTT. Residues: CASSSSGAKGGEAFF.

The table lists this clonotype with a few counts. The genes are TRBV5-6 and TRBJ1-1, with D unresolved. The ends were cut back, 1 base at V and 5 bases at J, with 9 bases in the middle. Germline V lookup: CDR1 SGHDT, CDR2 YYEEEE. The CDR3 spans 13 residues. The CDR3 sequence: CASSLPMATEAFF. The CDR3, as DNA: TGTGCCAGCAGCTTGCCAATGGCTACTGAAGCTTTCTTT.

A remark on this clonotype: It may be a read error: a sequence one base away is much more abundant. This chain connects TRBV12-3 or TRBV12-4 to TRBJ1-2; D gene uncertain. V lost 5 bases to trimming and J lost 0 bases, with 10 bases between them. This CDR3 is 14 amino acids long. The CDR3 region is CASSVGSTNYGYTF. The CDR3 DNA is TGTGCCAGCAGTGTAGGCAGCACTAACTATGGCTACACCTTC.

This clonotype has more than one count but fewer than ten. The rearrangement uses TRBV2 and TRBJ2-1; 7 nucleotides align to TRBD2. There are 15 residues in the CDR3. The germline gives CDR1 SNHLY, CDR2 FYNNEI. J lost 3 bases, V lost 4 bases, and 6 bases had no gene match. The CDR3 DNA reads TGTGCCAGCAGTGGAGGTGGGGGGGGCTACAATGAGCAGTTCTTC. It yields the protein CASSGGGGGYNEQFF.

The CDR3 protein is CSARVLQGKAGELFF. The CDR3 DNA follows: TGCAGTGCTAGAGTGTTACAGGGGAAGGCCGGGGAGCTGTTTTTT. V gene TRBV20-1 combines with J gene TRBJ2-2, with 7 nucleotides matching TRBD1. Germline values: CDR1 DFQATT, CDR2 SNEGSKA (reference sequence). The ends lost 1 base at V and 6 bases at J; junction bases unmatched: 8. The CDR3 is 15 residues long.